This is a list of T cell receptor beta chains from one sample in a study of blood T cell repertoires in COVID-19. Clones were read by immunoSEQ multiplex PCR, and TCRdb kept only the in-frame ones, dropping some. The data hold roughly 55,000 clones, with 78% observed a single time. What was sequenced was peripheral blood. The receptors shown here come from a human donor with active or convalescent COVID-19. The donor label of this sample is uncertain. Both conserved end residues are trimmed from each CDR3. Only some rows state a clone size, as once, few, many or a class for expanded clones.

CDR3: ASSYRQGAYNEQF
V: TRBV6-2/TRBV6-3
size: NA
J: TRBJ2-1

CDR3: ASSLVWVAATRGPGNTIY
V: TRBV7-7
size: once
J: TRBJ1-3

CDR3: ATSRGQGPGGNTIY
V: TRBV15
size: once
J: TRBJ1-3

CDR3: ASSQEGLAGEVAGELF
V: TRBV7-8
size: NA
J: TRBJ2-2

CDR3: ASSPTGDNTEAF
V: TRBV6-5
size: NA
J: TRBJ1-1

CDR3: AWSDHSSYEQY
V: TRBV30
size: NA
J: TRBJ2-7

CDR3: ASSPETVKNIQY
V: TRBV7-9
size: NA
J: TRBJ2-4

CDR3: ASSLNRDSGYWQY
V: TRBV27
size: NA
J: TRBJ2-7

CDR3: ASSLGGSRRKANEQF
V: TRBV11-3
size: NA
J: TRBJ2-1

CDR3: ASSLELVGEQY
V: TRBV5-4
size: few
J: TRBJ2-7

CDR3: ASSFLSVGDNQPQH
V: TRBV2
size: NA
J: TRBJ1-5

CDR3: SVLQSPEKLF
V: TRBV29-1
size: few
J: TRBJ1-4

CDR3: ASSVGTSGSETQY
V: TRBV9
size: NA
J: TRBJ2-5

CDR3: SVEEGQGKNIQY
V: TRBV29-1
size: NA
J: TRBJ2-4

CDR3: ASSEGKNIQY
V: TRBV19
size: NA
J: TRBJ2-4

CDR3: ASSYPWLAGVSRYEQY
V: TRBV6-7
size: few
J: TRBJ2-7

CDR3: ASSSETGNTGELF
V: TRBV7-7
size: NA
J: TRBJ2-2

CDR3: ATAGLDTQY
V: TRBV27
size: NA
J: TRBJ2-3

CDR3: ASSLGHVNEKLF
V: TRBV7-9
size: few
J: TRBJ1-4

CDR3: ASSQQEDTEAF
V: TRBV14
size: NA
J: TRBJ1-1

CDR3: ASSRSRGLREKLF
V: TRBV7-9
size: NA
J: TRBJ1-4

CDR3: ASSYAGLAAADTQY
V: TRBV6-2/TRBV6-3
size: NA
J: TRBJ2-3

CDR3: ASSYSLRGNEQF
V: TRBV6-2/TRBV6-3
size: once
J: TRBJ2-1

CDR3: ASSYPSLAVTGELF
V: TRBV6-6
size: few
J: TRBJ2-2

CDR3: ASSSIAGGLREQY
V: TRBV7-2
size: few
J: TRBJ2-7

CDR3: ASSLLPGQDYEQY
V: TRBV7-3
size: NA
J: TRBJ2-7

CDR3: ASSQETGEIYGYT
V: TRBV4-1
size: few
J: TRBJ1-2

CDR3: ASSRTGGETQY
V: TRBV6-2/TRBV6-3
size: NA
J: TRBJ2-5

CDR3: ASSLPGGGGTGELF
V: TRBV5-6
size: NA
J: TRBJ2-2

CDR3: ASSLGGASSVTDTQY
V: TRBV7-3
size: NA
J: TRBJ2-3

CDR3: ASSESTGNQPQH
V: TRBV10-2
size: NA
J: TRBJ1-5

CDR3: ASRSLSGMGDTQY
V: TRBV5-1
size: NA
J: TRBJ2-3

CDR3: ASSPRLASYEQY
V: TRBV7-2
size: NA
J: TRBJ2-7

CDR3: ASRRVGGDEQF
V: TRBV2
size: NA
J: TRBJ2-1

CDR3: ASSYSFGLAGTSTDTQY
V: TRBV6-2/TRBV6-3
size: NA
J: TRBJ2-3

CDR3: SVERGDSGEQY
V: TRBV29-1
size: NA
J: TRBJ2-7

CDR3: AWSGAVTEAF
V: TRBV30
size: NA
J: TRBJ1-1

CDR3: ASSGWDRVKNEQY
V: TRBV28
size: NA
J: TRBJ2-7

CDR3: ASSAGTGATGELF
V: TRBV6-5
size: NA
J: TRBJ2-2

CDR3: ASSQGQGPPWPQH
V: TRBV18
size: NA
J: TRBJ1-5

CDR3: ASSLVAGRTYEQY
V: TRBV7-2
size: NA
J: TRBJ2-7

CDR3: ASSVDPIVTDVGELF
V: TRBV9
size: NA
J: TRBJ2-2

CDR3: ASSDFPSGSTDTQY
V: TRBV25-1
size: NA
J: TRBJ2-3

CDR3: ASSSLPGGQGHDGYT
V: TRBV4-3
size: NA
J: TRBJ1-2

CDR3: ASSRRQSSGNTIY
V: TRBV3-1/TRBV3-2
size: NA
J: TRBJ1-3

CDR3: ASSQTGAAETQY
V: TRBV19
size: NA
J: TRBJ2-5

CDR3: ASSSGTDQETQY
V: TRBV5-4
size: NA
J: TRBJ2-5

CDR3: ASSFPTSSYEQY
V: TRBV5-4
size: NA
J: TRBJ2-7

CDR3: ASSLSSGRPVSNHEQF
V: TRBV11-3
size: NA
J: TRBJ2-1

CDR3: ASSQGTTGNYGYT
V: TRBV27
size: few
J: TRBJ1-2

CDR3: SVGGRSTYEQY
V: TRBV29-1
size: few
J: TRBJ2-7

CDR3: ASSGLNEAF
V: TRBV2
size: NA
J: TRBJ1-1

CDR3: ASSLDRRFYGYT
V: TRBV5-1
size: NA
J: TRBJ1-2

CDR3: ASSPDRDYGYT
V: TRBV18
size: NA
J: TRBJ1-2

CDR3: ASSRYRESKNIQY
V: TRBV23-1
size: NA
J: TRBJ2-4

CDR3: ASSAGFFGRRDGELF
V: TRBV10-1
size: NA
J: TRBJ2-2

CDR3: ASSLGGGAYGYT
V: TRBV5-1
size: NA
J: TRBJ1-2